The 27 T cell receptor beta chains listed next were all sequenced from one sample in a study of PD-1 blockade in classical Hodgkin lymphoma. Produced via immunoSEQ multiplex PCR; TCRdb's table is partial and in-frame only. The sample has 15,000 to 20,000 clones, approximately 84% seen once. Stated time point: newly diagnosed, previously untreated cHL patient sample. The sample taken for sequencing was peripheral blood mononuclear cells (PBMCs). The receptors were sampled from a human donor with classical Hodgkin lymphoma.

CDR3 DNA: TGTGCCAGCATACTAGCGGGAGGATACGAGCAGTACTTC. As protein: CASILAGGYEQYF. The rearrangement links TRBV2 to TRBJ2-7; 12 bases line up with TRBD2. The CDR3 has 13 residues. The V gene end was trimmed by 7 bases and the J gene end by 4 bases; junction bases not matched to a gene: 2. Germline V gene sequence: CDR1 SNHLY, CDR2 FYNNEI. Full variable domain (missing parts from reference TRBV2 and TRBJ2-7): EPEVTQTPSHQVTQMGQEVILRCVPISNHLYFYWYRQILGQKVEFLVSFYNNEISEKSEIFDDQFSVERPDGSNFTLKIRSTKLEDSAMYFCASILAGGYEQYFGPGTRLTVT.

This chain connects TRBV19 to TRBJ2-4; the D is unclear. V was clipped by 1 base and J by 0 bases, with 4 bases between them. This CDR3 contains 14 residues. CDR1 is LNHDA, CDR2 SQIVND, per germline (reference sequence). The CDR3 nucleotides read TGTGCCAGTAGTATAGCTATAGCCAAAAACATTCAGTACTTC. It is translated as CASSIAIAKNIQYF.

As regards this clone: The junction departs from the called germline gene at one end, perhaps through a read error. The chain employs TRBV19 and TRBJ2-7; 7 positions match TRBD2. The CDR3 totals 14 residues. The germline V gene encodes CDR1 LNHDA and CDR2 SQIVND (reference sequence). The CDR3 region is CASSTTTLGGRMDF. The CDR3 bases are TGTGCCAGTAGTACGACCACCTTGGGAGGGCGGATGGACTTC. The full variable domain, with the rest looked up from reference TRBV19 and TRBJ2-7, is DGGITQSPKYLFRKEGQNVTLSCEQNLNHDAMYWYRQDPGQGLRLIYYSQIVNDFQKGDIAEGYSVSREKKESFPLTVTSAQKNPTAFYLCASSTTTLGGRMDFGPGTRLTVT.

The chain uses TRBV6-5 and TRBJ2-7; D is undetermined. Trimming removed 5 bases at V and 6 bases at J, with 8 bases between. The germline V gene has CDR1 MNHEY and CDR2 SVGAGI. The CDR3 consists of 11 residues. The CDR3 loop reads CASSPGAEQYF. In DNA, the CDR3 is TGTGCCAGCAGTCCTGGAGCCGAGCAGTACTTC.

This clone was seen only once. V gene TRBV7-2 combines with J gene TRBJ2-1; 7 bases line up with TRBD2. There are 16 residues in the CDR3. Germline loops: CDR1 SGHTA, CDR2 FQGNSA. Trimming at V came to 2 bases and at J to 2 bases, leaving 6 bases not matched to a gene. The CDR3 DNA follows: TGTGCCAGCAGCTTACTGGGGCTAGCGGCCTACAATGAGCAGTTCTTC. Translation gives CASSLLGLAAYNEQFF.

The chain combines TRBV5-1 with TRBJ2-4, with 9 bases aligning to TRBD1. Germline-derived CDR1 and CDR2 are SGHRS and YFSETQ. This CDR3 contains 16 residues. V shed 4 bases, J shed 1 base, and the junction held 6 bases outside the gene matches. Here the CDR3 reads CASSVGDRAAKNIQYF. In nucleotides, the CDR3 is TGCGCCAGCAGCGTGGGGGACAGGGCCGCCAAAAACATTCAGTACTTC.

The V call is TRBV5-1, the J call TRBJ2-5, with D tentatively TRBD2 (6 bases). Germline assignment: CDR1 SGHRS and CDR2 YFSETQ. CDR3 length: 15 amino acids. V dropped 5 bases and J dropped 5 bases, with 19 bases sitting between them. The chain's CDR3 is CASSPGWRDGETQYF. DNA for the CDR3: TGCGCCAGCAGTCCTGGGTGGCGGGATGGGGAGACCCAGTACTTC.

The chain is built from TRBV11-2 and TRBJ2-5; D gene ambiguous. V lost 1 base and J lost 3, with 3 bases in between. This CDR3 region has 12 residues. Germline V gene sequence: CDR1 SGHAT, CDR2 FQNNGV. The CDR3 bases are TGTGCCAGCAGCTTAGGTAAAGAGACCCAGTACTTC. Translated, it gives CASSLGKETQYF.

V is TRBV19 and J is TRBJ2-7; maybe TRBD2 (6 bases). This CDR3 comprises 14 residues. CDR1 is LNHDA, CDR2 SQIVND, per germline (reference sequence). With 4 bases removed from V and 4 bases from J, the gap between germline ends came to 14 bases. CDR3 residues: CASSTTSRPYEQYF. The CDR3 nucleotides are TGTGCCAGTAGTACTACTAGCAGACCTTACGAGCAGTACTTC. The full variable domain, its missing parts supplied by reference TRBV19 and TRBJ2-7, is DGGITQSPKYLFRKEGQNVTLSCEQNLNHDAMYWYRQDPGQGLRLIYYSQIVNDFQKGDIAEGYSVSREKKESFPLTVTSAQKNPTAFYLCASSTTSRPYEQYFGPGTRLTVT.

This clone showed up just a few times. This rearrangement joins TRBV6-4 to TRBJ2-2, with 11 bases matching TRBD2. J gave up 3 bases and V 2 bases, and 2 bases lay outside the gene matches. CDR3 length equals 16 residues. Germline V lookup: CDR1 MRHNA, CDR2 SNTAGT. The chain's CDR3 is CASSDGLAGDTGELFF. In DNA form, the CDR3 reads TGTGCCAGCAGTGACGGACTAGCGGGTGACACCGGGGAGCTGTTTTTT.

The gene calls are TRBV5-8 and TRBJ2-5; 8 bases are shared with TRBD1. This CDR3 has 16 amino acids. V was pared by 0 bases and J by 1 base, with 5 bases of the junction left unmatched. CDR1 and CDR2 (germline): SGHTS, YDEGEE. CDR3 region: CASSLGQGIVQETQYF. CDR3 sequence (DNA): TGTGCCAGCAGCTTGGGACAGGGGATTGTCCAAGAGACCCAGTACTTC.

V gene TRBV19 combines with J gene TRBJ2-7, with TRBD2 matching 11 bases. This CDR3 has 16 residues. Germline loops: CDR1 LNHDA, CDR2 SQIVND (reference sequence). V lost 3 bases and J lost 2; bases outside the gene matches: 6. The CDR3 DNA is TGTGCCAGTAGTATCGATCAGACTAGCGGGACCTACGAGCAGTACTTC. This gives the protein CASSIDQTSGTYEQYF.

The chain uses TRBV6-1 and TRBJ2-3; D ambiguous. The CDR3 totals 13 residues. Germline V gives CDR1 MNHNS, CDR2 SASEGT. CDR3 DNA sequence: TGTTCCATCGGCGAAGGCCACACAGATACGCAGTATTTT. Its protein product is CSIGEGHTDTQYF.

The rearrangement uses TRBV6-4 and TRBJ2-3; 11 bases are shared with TRBD2. The CDR3 extends over 15 amino acids. CDR1 is MRHNA and CDR2 is SNTAGT in the germline V gene. V was clipped by 3 bases and J by 2 bases; unmatched bases: 1. The CDR3 sequence is CASSELAGATDTQYF. DNA for the CDR3: TGTGCCAGCAGTGAACTAGCGGGGGCCACAGATACGCAGTATTTT.

The V call is TRBV5-6, the J call TRBJ1-2, with TRBD1 matching 8 bases. This CDR3 is built from 14 residues. Germline CDR1 and CDR2: SGHDT and YYEEEE. The J segment lost 4 bases and the V segment lost 4 bases, leaving 6 bases of the junction unmatched. CDR3 nucleotides: TGTGCCAGCAGCCTCCCAGGACAGGGCTATGGCTACACCTTC. Protein: CASSLPGQGYGYTF.

The chain has TRBV4-1 and TRBJ2-7, with D hard to call. The CDR3 runs to 16 residues. Per germline, CDR1 MGHRA and CDR2 YSYEKL. Trimming stripped 4 bases from V and 0 bases from J, with 16 bases between. CDR3 protein: CASSLSDPGDSYEQYF. The CDR3 DNA reads TGCGCCAGCAGCCTTTCAGACCCTGGAGACTCCTACGAGCAGTACTTC.

The chain employs TRBV5-4 and TRBJ2-3, with unresolved D. V lost 3 bases and J lost 0, with 5 bases in between. The CDR3 runs to 13 residues. Germline CDR1 and CDR2: SGHNT and YYREEE (reference sequence). The CDR3 reads CASSSVSTDTQYF. The CDR3 nucleotides are TGTGCCAGCAGCTCGGTTAGCACAGATACGCAGTATTTT.

The chain is built from TRBV11-2 and TRBJ2-7, with 7 bases identical to TRBD2. The CDR3 runs to 17 residues. After removal of 1 base from V and 4 bases from J, the junction contained 13 bases not matched to a gene. CDR1 and CDR2 (germline): SGHAT, FQNNGV. Written as DNA, the CDR3 is TGTGCCAGCAGCTTAGCGCCCGCGAGCGGGAAAGGTTACGAGCAGTACTTC. Translation gives CASSLAPASGKGYEQYF.

This chain joins TRBV6-6 and TRBJ2-1; a possible D gene is TRBD2 (5 bases). The CDR3 length is 14 residues. V was shortened by 0 bases and J by 6 bases, with 9 bases between the two germline ends. Germline CDR1 and CDR2: MNHNY and SVGAGI (reference sequence). CDR3: CASSYSASRNEQFF. CDR3 in DNA: TGTGCCAGCAGTTACTCGGCTAGCCGCAATGAGCAGTTCTTC.

This clone has a single count. The chain couples TRBV11-3 to TRBJ2-3; D not resolved. Germline CDR1 reads SGHNT; CDR2 reads YENEEA. The V gene lost 1 base and the J gene lost 0 bases, with 8 bases spanning the gap. The CDR3 has 15 residues. The CDR3 reads CASSLGRTSTDTQYF. CDR3 nucleotides: TGTGCCAGCAGCTTAGGACGTACTAGCACAGATACGCAGTATTTT.

The V call is TRBV28, the J call TRBJ2-7; maybe TRBD2 (5 bases). Germline CDR1 and CDR2: MDHEN and SYDVKM. V was pared by 2 bases and J by 7 bases, with 9 bases between. This CDR3 spans 12 amino acids. The CDR3 here is CASSLQAGEQYF. The CDR3 nucleotides are TGTGCCAGCAGTTTACAGGCGGGTGAGCAGTACTTC. Variable domain in full (rest from reference TRBV28 and TRBJ2-7): DVKVTQSSRYLVKRTGEKVFLECVQDMDHENMFWYRQDPGLGLRLIYFSYDVKMKEKGDIPEGYSVSREKKERFSLILESASTNQTSMYLCASSLQAGEQYFGPGTRLTVT.

The rearrangement joins TRBV27 to TRBJ1-5; D unclear. Trimming pared 6 bases from V and 2 bases from J, leaving 11 bases between. CDR1 is MNHEY, CDR2 SMNVEV, per germline (reference sequence). The CDR3 sequence is 14 residues long. CDR3 region: CASSSDVGNQPQHF. CDR3 sequence (DNA): TGTGCCAGCAGCTCCGACGTGGGCAATCAGCCCCAGCATTTT.

The chain uses TRBV7-2 and TRBJ1-5, with 11 bases lining up with TRBD1. Germline V CDR1 and CDR2: SGHTA, FQGNSA. V was clipped by 2 bases and J by 6 bases; unmatched bases: 12. The CDR3 is 18 residues long. CDR3 DNA sequence: TGTGCCAGCAGCTTATTAGGGAGTACGGGACAGGGGGTTCAGCCCCAGCATTTT. It codes for CASSLLGSTGQGVQPQHF. The full variable domain, rest sourced from reference TRBV7-2 and TRBJ1-5, is GAGVSQSPSNKVTEKGKDVELRCDPISGHTALYWYRQSLGQGLEFLIYFQGNSAPDKSGLPSDRFSAERTGGSVSTLTIQRTQQEDSAVYLCASSLLGSTGQGVQPQHFGDGTRLSIL.

The V gene is TRBV10-3, the J gene TRBJ2-1; D uncertain. V lost 11 bases, J lost 5 bases, and 16 bases lay in between. This CDR3 spans 13 amino acids. The germline V gene has CDR1 ENHRY and CDR2 SYGVKD. The CDR3 is CAVNTAVDNEQFF. CDR3 nucleotides: TGTGCCGTAAACACCGCTGTAGACAATGAGCAGTTCTTC.

V is TRBV4-2 and J is TRBJ1-4; D might be TRBD1 (6 bases). Trimming took 4 bases from V and 5 from J, leaving 17 bases between them. Germline V gene data show CDR1 as LGHNA and CDR2 as YNFKEQ. This CDR3 is built from 16 residues. Here the CDR3 reads CASSPRTVGGNEKLFF. In DNA form, the CDR3 reads TGTGCCAGCAGCCCGCGGACAGTTGGTGGGAATGAAAAACTGTTTTTT.

The rearrangement uses TRBV5-7 and TRBJ2-6; D unresolved. TRBV5-7 is an ORF, and what it does is uncertain. Trimming left V 0 bases short and J 0 bases short, with 7 bases between. The CDR3 is 16 residues long. The DNA of the CDR3 is TGTGCCAGCAGCTTGGAGGGCACCTCTGGGGCCAACGTCCTGACTTTC. Translated: CASSLEGTSGANVLTF.

The rearrangement joins TRBV28 to TRBJ1-5, with D possibly being TRBD1 (5 bases). Trimming took off 3 bases at V and 4 bases at J, with 10 bases between the two ends. Per germline, CDR1 MDHEN and CDR2 SYDVKM. This CDR3 region has 14 residues. DNA of the CDR3: TGTGCCAGCAGTTTCGGGGCAGGGAATCAGCCCCAGCATTTT. Translated, it gives CASSFGAGNQPQHF.